A single sample is the source of the 27 T cell receptor beta chains below, sequenced in a study of blood T cell repertoires in COVID-19. Clones were sequenced by immunoSEQ multiplex PCR, and TCRdb holds only the in-frame ones, with some missing. In the table there are 250,000 to 350,000 clones, about 88% of which are singletons. The specimen sequenced was peripheral blood. The receptors shown here come from a human donor with COVID-19, enrolled during active disease. The donor label of this sample is uncertain.

The rearrangement uses TRBV6-5 and TRBJ1-1, with 12 bases fitting TRBD1. The CDR3 has 14 amino acids. The junction had 4 bases not matched to a gene; V was cut back by 2 bases and J by 9 bases. Germline V gene data show CDR1 as MNHEY and CDR2 as SVGAGI. CDR3 in amino acids: CASSYVGTGGKAFF. The DNA of the CDR3 is TGTGCCAGCAGTTACGTGGGGACAGGGGGCAAAGCTTTCTTT.

The chain has TRBV27 and TRBJ2-7; D is unclear. CDR3 length: 13 amino acids. Germline CDR1 MNHEY, CDR2 SMNVEV (reference sequence). Trimming took 4 bases from V and 1 from J, leaving 8 bases between them. The CDR3 protein is CASSSSQSYEQYF. The CDR3 coding sequence is TGTGCCAGCAGTTCCTCGCAGTCCTACGAGCAGTACTTC.

The V gene is TRBV6-5, the J gene TRBJ2-7, with 9 bases aligning to TRBD2. The CDR3 spans 15 residues. V was pared by 5 bases and J by 4 bases, with 9 bases of the junction left unmatched. Germline V CDR1 and CDR2: MNHEY, SVGAGI. The chain's CDR3 is CASSRASGNRYEQYF. As DNA, the CDR3 is TGTGCCAGCAGTCGCGCTAGCGGGAACAGATACGAGCAGTACTTC.

This chain uses TRBV3-1 (or the pseudogene TRBV3-2) with TRBJ2-5; 13 positions agree with TRBD2. CDR1 LGHDT and CDR2 YNNKEL come from the germline V gene (reference sequence). This CDR3 is 17 amino acids long. Trimming removed 1 base from V and 1 base from J; junction bases left unmatched: 3. The DNA of the CDR3 is TGTGCCAGCAGCCAAGGCGGGACTAGCGGGACCCAAGAGACCCAGTACTTC. It translates to CASSQGGTSGTQETQYF.

The rearrangement uses TRBV30 and TRBJ2-1, with 10 bases lining up with TRBD2. This CDR3 spans 16 amino acids. V gave up 1 base and J gave up 4 bases; unmatched junction bases: 7. Germline V gene lookup returns CDR1 GTSNPN and CDR2 SVGIG (reference sequence). The CDR3 coding sequence is TGTGCCTGGAGTGGAGCGGCTAGCGGGAGATACAATGAGCAGTTCTTC. Residues: CAWSGAASGRYNEQFF.

A word on this clone: An end of the junction does not agree with germline; a read error may underlie this. Other DNA sequences in the sample encode the same CDR3. The gene calls are TRBV7-3 and TRBJ1-2; possibly TRBD1 for D (6 bases). Germline CDR1 SGHTA, CDR2 FQGTGA. This CDR3 contains 13 residues. The CDR3 nucleotides read TGTGCCAGCAGCCTCCAGGCAGGGGATGGCTACACCTTT. Its translation: CASSLQAGDGYTF.

The chain links TRBV9 to TRBJ2-6; the match to TRBD1 covers 12 bases. Germline V lookup: CDR1 SGDLS, CDR2 YYNGEE. V shed 4 bases, J shed 0 bases, and the junction held 5 bases outside the gene matches. This CDR3 has 18 amino acids. The CDR3 DNA follows: TGTGCCAGCAGCTCGGGGACAGGGGGCAACTCTGGGGCCAACGTCCTGACTTTC. Translating it yields CASSSGTGGNSGANVLTF.

The rearrangement uses TRBV4-3 and TRBJ2-1, with D unresolved. The CDR3 is made up of 13 amino acids. Trimming shortened V by 0 bases and J by 5 bases, and 5 bases separated the two germline ends. CDR1 LGHNA and CDR2 YSLEER come from the germline V gene. The chain's CDR3 is CASSQDANNEQFF. Written as DNA, the CDR3 is TGCGCCAGCAGCCAAGATGCTAACAATGAGCAGTTCTTC.

The chain combines TRBV7-9 with TRBJ2-7, with a weak D call TRBD2 (5 bases). Looked up from germline, CDR1 is SEHNR and CDR2 is FQNEAQ (reference sequence). This CDR3 region has 14 residues. Deletions cut 2 bases from V and 6 bases from J, with 14 bases between. CDR3 bases: TGTGCCAGCAGCTTAAGGACGGATGAGGGCGAGCAGTACTTC. Its translation: CASSLRTDEGEQYF.

The genes are TRBV24-1 and TRBJ2-3; unclear D gene. Trimming stripped 4 bases from V and 2 bases from J, with 6 bases between. There are 13 residues in the CDR3. Looked up from germline, CDR1 is KGHDR and CDR2 is SFDVKD. The CDR3 region has the DNA TGTGCCACCAGTGACGGTTCCACAGATACGCAGTATTTT. Residues: CATSDGSTDTQYF.

In DNA form, the CDR3 reads TGTGCCAGCAGTTACCAGGGGACCGAAAGACCCTACGAGCAGTACTTC. Its protein product is CASSYQGTERPYEQYF. V gene TRBV6-6 combines with J gene TRBJ2-7; possibly TRBD1 for D (6 bases). V was clipped by 2 bases and J by 2 bases, with 16 bases between them. CDR3 size: 16 residues. The germline V gene has CDR1 MNHNY and CDR2 SVGAGI (reference sequence).

The chain has TRBV9 and TRBJ2-1; TRBD2 is a possible D gene (5 bases). CDR3 size: 16 residues. V was pared by 0 bases and J by 3 bases, with 13 bases between. Germline V gene sequence: CDR1 SGDLS, CDR2 YYNGEE. CDR3 amino acids: CASSVVGSGGYNEQFF. The CDR3 DNA is TGTGCCAGCAGCGTAGTGGGAAGCGGAGGCTACAATGAGCAGTTCTTC.

The rearrangement uses TRBV28 and TRBJ2-1; the match to TRBD2 covers 7 bases. CDR1 and CDR2 (germline): MDHEN, SYDVKM. The CDR3 consists of 16 residues. The V gene end was trimmed by 1 base and the J gene end by 2 bases; junction bases not matched to a gene: 5. Written as DNA, the CDR3 is TGTGCCAGCAGTTTATCGGGACTACCCGCCTACAATGAGCAGTTCTTC. Its protein product is CASSLSGLPAYNEQFF.

Written as DNA, the CDR3 is TGTGCCAGCAGTCCGGCGGGGAATTGGCGTGGCTACACCTTC. Encoded protein: CASSPAGNWRGYTF. This chain links TRBV27 with TRBJ1-2; no clear D gene. Germline V gene data show CDR1 as MNHEY and CDR2 as SMNVEV (reference sequence). This CDR3 contains 14 residues. Trimming left V 5 bases short and J 7 bases short, with 17 bases between.

This clone was seen more than once but under ten times. This rearrangement joins TRBV19 to TRBJ1-1; D is ambiguous. V dropped 4 bases and J dropped 0 bases, with 9 bases sitting between them. The CDR3 is 14 residues long. Germline V gene data show CDR1 as LNHDA and CDR2 as SQIVND (reference sequence). CDR3 in DNA: TGTGCCAGTAGTAATCCGGGGATGAACACTGAAGCTTTCTTT. Protein sequence: CASSNPGMNTEAFF.

The chain is built from TRBV28 and TRBJ2-7; 7 nucleotides line up with TRBD2. The CDR3 has 13 residues. Trimming removed 6 bases from V and 5 bases from J; junction bases left unmatched: 7. From germline, CDR1 is MDHEN and CDR2 SYDVKM. CDR3 DNA sequence: TGTGCCAGCAGAGTCAGCGGGATTGACGAGCAGTACTTC. Amino acids: CASRVSGIDEQYF.

The V and J genes are TRBV5-4 and TRBJ2-2; D ambiguous. Between the trimmed V and J ends, which lost 4 bases and 5 bases, there was a span of 6 bases. CDR1 SGHNT and CDR2 YYREEE come from the germline V gene (reference sequence). The CDR3 runs to 12 residues. The CDR3 spells CASSLQTGELFF. CDR3 bases: TGTGCCAGCAGCCTTCAGACCGGGGAGCTGTTTTTT.

This chain uses TRBV2 with TRBJ2-5; 7 nucleotides match TRBD1. The J segment lost 2 bases and the V segment lost 10 bases, leaving 7 bases of the junction unmatched. In germline, CDR1 is SNHLY, CDR2 FYNNEI. The CDR3 loop spans 13 amino acids. The chain's CDR3 is CAIPGQTQETQYF. CDR3 sequence (DNA): TGTGCCATCCCGGGACAGACTCAAGAGACCCAGTACTTC.

V is TRBV28 and J is TRBJ2-3; D gene unclear. Trimming shortened V by 9 bases and J by 2 bases, and 15 bases separated the two germline ends. The CDR3 extends over 14 amino acids. Looked up from germline, CDR1 is MDHEN and CDR2 is SYDVKM. The CDR3 sequence is CASRRSGPTDTQYF. Here the CDR3 DNA reads TGTGCCAGTCGCCGCTCAGGCCCCACAGATACGCAGTATTTT.

CDR3 loop: CATSDLTRNYGYTF. Written as DNA, the CDR3 is TGTGCCACCAGTGATTTGACCAGAAACTATGGCTACACCTTC. The chain links TRBV24-1 to TRBJ1-2; D is unresolved. With 0 bases removed from V and 2 bases from J, the gap between germline ends came to 6 bases. The germline V gene has CDR1 KGHDR and CDR2 SFDVKD. CDR3 size: 14 residues.

The chain employs TRBV11-2 and TRBJ2-5, with 10 bases lining up with TRBD2. Unmatched junction bases numbered 8, after V lost 5 bases and J lost 5 bases. This CDR3 comprises 15 residues. CDR1 SGHAT and CDR2 FQNNGV come from the germline V gene. This CDR3 is CASSPLRAGGETQYF. The CDR3 bases are TGTGCCAGCAGCCCCCTCCGAGCGGGAGGGGAGACCCAGTACTTC.

J is TRBJ1-1 and V is TRBV19, with D tentatively TRBD1 (5 bases). This CDR3 region has 14 residues. Looked up from germline, CDR1 is LNHDA and CDR2 is SQIVND (reference sequence). V gave up 5 bases and J gave up 5 bases, with 15 bases separating them. The CDR3 DNA reads as TGTGCCAGTAGTTCAAGGGGTTTTGGGACTGAAGCTTTCTTT. Its translation: CASSSRGFGTEAFF. Full variable domain (remainder filled in from reference TRBV19 and TRBJ1-1): DGGITQSPKYLFRKEGQNVTLSCEQNLNHDAMYWYRQDPGQGLRLIYYSQIVNDFQKGDIAEGYSVSREKKESFPLTVTSAQKNPTAFYLCASSSRGFGTEAFFGQGTRLTVV.

V usage is TRBV6-4 and J usage is TRBJ2-1; 8 nucleotides agree with TRBD1. CDR1 and CDR2 (germline): MRHNA, SNTAGT. The CDR3 spans 16 residues. With 6 bases clipped from V and 9 bases from J, the junction kept 16 bases outside the gene matches. DNA for the CDR3: TGTGCCAGCAGCAAGACAGGGGCCTACGGAGGGGGTGAGCAGTTCTTC. As protein: CASSKTGAYGGGEQFF.

Details on this clone: The junction shows a germline mismatch at one end, possibly a read error. The chain couples TRBV28 to TRBJ1-2; D is unclear. Germline V gives CDR1 MDHEN, CDR2 SYDVKM. There are 12 residues in the CDR3. Written as DNA, the CDR3 is TGTGCCACCAGTGGAGCTAACTATGGCTACACCTTC. Translated, it gives CATSGANYGYTF.

This sequence joins TRBV16 and TRBJ2-5; perhaps TRBD2 as D (7 bases). Germline V gives CDR1 KGHSY, CDR2 FQNENV. V lost 4 bases to trimming and J lost 4 bases, with 13 bases between them. CDR3 length: 14 amino acids. Here the CDR3 reads CASSRAGEGETQYF. The CDR3 region has the DNA TGTGCCAGCAGCCGCGCAGGGGAGGGAGAGACCCAGTACTTC.

The CDR3 DNA follows: TGTGCCAGCAGTTTATCAAGAGGCCGGGGGGAGAATGAGCAGTTCTTC. Its protein product is CASSLSRGRGENEQFF. The genes are TRBV27 and TRBJ2-1; 7 bases are shared with TRBD2. Germline CDR1 reads MNHEY; CDR2 reads SMNVEV (reference sequence). J was trimmed by 7 bases and V by 0 bases; bases with no gene match: 9. The CDR3 length is 16 residues.

The V call is TRBV7-9, the J call TRBJ1-1, with D uncertain. Trimming pared 8 bases from V and 7 bases from J, leaving 8 bases between. CDR3 length: 10 amino acids. Germline V gene lookup returns CDR1 SEHNR and CDR2 FQNEAQ (reference sequence). The DNA for the CDR3 is TGTGCCAGCGGCTCAATTGAAGCTTTCTTT. This encodes CASGSIEAFF.